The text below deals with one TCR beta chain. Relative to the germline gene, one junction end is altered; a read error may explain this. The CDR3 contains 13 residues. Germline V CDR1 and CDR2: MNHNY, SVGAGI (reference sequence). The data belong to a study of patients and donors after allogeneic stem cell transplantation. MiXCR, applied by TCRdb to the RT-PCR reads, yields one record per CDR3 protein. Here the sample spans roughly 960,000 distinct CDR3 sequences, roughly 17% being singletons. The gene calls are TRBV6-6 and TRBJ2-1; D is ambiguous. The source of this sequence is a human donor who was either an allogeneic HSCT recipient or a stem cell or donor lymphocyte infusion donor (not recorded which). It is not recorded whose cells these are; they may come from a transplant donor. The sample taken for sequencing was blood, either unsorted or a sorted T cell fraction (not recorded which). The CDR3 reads CSTIKGSYNEQFF. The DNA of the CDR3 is TGCTCAACTATCAAAGGCTCCTACAATGAGCAGTTCTTC.